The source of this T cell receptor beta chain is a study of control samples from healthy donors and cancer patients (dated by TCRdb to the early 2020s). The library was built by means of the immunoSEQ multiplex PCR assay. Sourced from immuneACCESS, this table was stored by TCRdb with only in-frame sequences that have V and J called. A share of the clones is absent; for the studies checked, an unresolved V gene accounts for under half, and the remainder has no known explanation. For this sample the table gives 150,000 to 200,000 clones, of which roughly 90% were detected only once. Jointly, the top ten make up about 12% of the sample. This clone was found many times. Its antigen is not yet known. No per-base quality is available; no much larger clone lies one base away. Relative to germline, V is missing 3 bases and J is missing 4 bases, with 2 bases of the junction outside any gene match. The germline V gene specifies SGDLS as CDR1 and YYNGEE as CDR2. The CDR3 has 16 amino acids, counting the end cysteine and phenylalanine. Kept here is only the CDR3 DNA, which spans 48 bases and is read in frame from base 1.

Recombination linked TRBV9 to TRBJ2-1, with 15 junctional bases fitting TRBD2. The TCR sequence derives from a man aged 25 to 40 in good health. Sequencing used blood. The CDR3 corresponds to CASSAGLAGGYNEQFF. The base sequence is TGTGCCAGCAGCGCAGGACTAGCGGGAGGGTACAATGAGCAGTTCTTC.